Following are 27 T cell receptor beta chains from one sample sequenced in a study of metastatic and nonmetastatic thyroid tumors. Using MiXCR, TCRdb reanalyzed the PCR reads. Among tens of thousands of clones, 4% were seen once, and the ten largest hold roughly 23%. Nobody among the patients had been given any treatment before thyroid surgery. The sample taken for sequencing was blood. These receptors all come from a female donor with papillary thyroid cancer or a benign thyroid nodule (not recorded which). Some clones in this sample may be carry-over from other donors' samples.

In the case of this clone: This sequence may be a read error, since a much larger clone differs from it by one base. CDR3 sequence (DNA): TGTACCAGCTCACCACCGAGCCGGGAGACCCAGTACTTC. Translated, it gives CTSSPPSRETQYF. V is TRBV18 and J is TRBJ2-5; D remains ambiguous. Germline V CDR1 and CDR2: KGHSH, LQKENI. The CDR3 covers 13 residues.

This clone is a singleton in its sample. CDR3 protein: CAWSWGPMNTEAFF. CDR3 nucleotides: TGTGCCTGGAGCTGGGGGCCCATGAACACTGAAGCTTTCTTT. The rearrangement uses TRBV30 and TRBJ1-1, with D perhaps matching TRBD1 (6 bases). The CDR3 totals 14 residues. Germline lookup yields CDR1 GTSNPN and CDR2 SVGIG (reference sequence). V gave up 3 bases and J gave up 0 bases, with 11 bases separating them. Filled out from reference TRBV30 and TRBJ1-1, the complete variable domain reads SQTIHQWPATLVQPVGSPLSLECTVEGTSNPNLYWYRQAAGRGLQLLFYSVGIGQISSEVPQNLSASRPQDRQFILSSKKLLLSDSGFYLCAWSWGPMNTEAFFGQGTRLTVV.

The V gene is TRBV6-1, the J gene TRBJ1-6; D might be TRBD1 (5 bases). CDR1 and CDR2 from the germline V gene are MNHNS and SASEGT. The length of the CDR3 is 12 residues. V was clipped by 8 bases and J by 9 bases, with 11 bases between them. The CDR3 region has the DNA TGTGCCAGCGGGGGGTTTGGTTCACCCCTCCACTTT. The encoded protein is CASGGFGSPLHF.

The chain recombines TRBV12-3 or TRBV12-4 with TRBJ2-7; TRBD2 is a possible D gene (6 bases). The CDR3 has 13 amino acids. The ends were cut back, 5 bases at V and 1 base at J, with 9 bases in the middle. The CDR3 sequence is CASSHGSSYEQYF. CDR3 nucleotides: TGTGCCAGCAGTCACGGGAGTTCCTACGAGCAGTACTTC.

The rearrangement links TRBV20-1 to TRBJ2-1, with TRBD2 matching over 8 bases. This CDR3 has 14 residues. CDR1 is DFQATT, CDR2 SNEGSKA, per germline (reference sequence). J gave up 9 bases and V 1 base, and 8 bases lay outside the gene matches. The CDR3: CSARGGSGMVEQFF. The CDR3 DNA reads TGCAGTGCTAGAGGGGGTAGCGGGATGGTTGAGCAGTTCTTC.

This clone was seen at least ten times. The sample contains more than one DNA sequence encoding this CDR3. The V and J genes are TRBV28 and TRBJ1-5; possible D gene TRBD1, 5 bases. The CDR3 runs to 16 residues. CDR1 is MDHEN and CDR2 is SYDVKM in the germline V gene. Between the trimmed V and J ends, which lost 6 bases and 2 bases, there was a span of 17 bases. The CDR3 loop is CASRGSVRGGNQPQHF. The CDR3 DNA is TGTGCCAGCAGAGGGTCGGTGAGGGGTGGCAATCAGCCCCAGCATTTT.

This clone was found a few times. The chain joins TRBV29-1 to TRBJ1-1, with a tentative D call TRBD1 (6 bases). Per germline, CDR1 SQVTM and CDR2 ANQGSEA. This CDR3 spans 11 amino acids. The ends were cut back, 4 bases at V and 7 bases at J, with 10 bases in the middle. CDR3 sequence: CSVATGYEAFF. In DNA, the CDR3 is TGCAGCGTTGCGACAGGCTATGAAGCTTTCTTT.

This clone was picked up many times. The V call is TRBV29-1, the J call TRBJ1-2, with D tentatively TRBD1 (5 bases). Per germline, CDR1 SQVTM and CDR2 ANQGSEA. This CDR3 is 12 amino acids long. V was pared by 3 bases and J by 4 bases, with 9 bases between. CDR3 region: CSVEGDSYGYTF. The CDR3 DNA follows: TGCAGCGTTGAGGGTGACAGCTATGGCTACACCTTC.

Relative to its sample, this clone is medium-sized (0.01 to 0.1%). The V call is TRBV27, the J call TRBJ2-1; 7 bases align to TRBD2. The CDR3 is 14 amino acids. Looked up from germline, CDR1 is MNHEY and CDR2 is SMNVEV (reference sequence). V lost 7 bases and J lost 0; bases outside the gene matches: 3. The CDR3 region has the DNA TGTGCCAGCAAACTAGCGCACTCCTACAATGAGCAGTTCTTC. It translates to CASKLAHSYNEQFF.

This clone was counted a few times. The gene calls are TRBV3-1 and TRBJ2-7; D possibly uses TRBD1 or TRBD2 (5 bases each). The CDR3 length is 14 residues. Trimming removed 7 bases from V and 4 bases from J, with 17 bases in between. Germline V gives CDR1 LGHDT, CDR2 YNNKEL (reference sequence). The CDR3: CASTEGPHSYEQYF. For the CDR3, the DNA is TGTGCCAGCACCGAGGGGCCCCATTCTTACGAGCAGTACTTC.

This clone was seen many times. DNA of the CDR3: TGCAGTGCTAGCGGAAGGGAGACCCAGTACTTC. This translates into CSASGRETQYF. This chain joins TRBV20-1 and TRBJ2-5; D gene ambiguous. The germline V and J ends were trimmed by 3 bases and 5 bases, with 7 bases remaining between them. Germline V CDR1 and CDR2: DFQATT, SNEGSKA (reference sequence). CDR3 length: 11 residues.

The chain combines TRBV28 with TRBJ1-2; 7 bases line up with TRBD1. The germline CDR1 and CDR2 sequences are MDHEN and SYDVKM. The V and J ends lost 6 bases and 6 bases, in that order; junction bases with no gene match: 16. This CDR3 comprises 16 residues. The CDR3 region has the DNA TGTGCCAGCAGATTGAAGTTCAGGACAGGCGACGATGGCTACACCTTC. Protein: CASRLKFRTGDDGYTF.

V gene TRBV6-1 combines with J gene TRBJ1-1, with 9 bases aligning to TRBD1. The CDR3 has 17 residues. The ends lost 5 bases at V and 5 bases at J; junction bases unmatched: 15. Germline V gene lookup returns CDR1 MNHNS and CDR2 SASEGT. CDR3 in DNA: TGTGCCAGCAGTAAATATCCGGGACAGGGTTCGGGAACTGAAGCTTTCTTT. Translating it yields CASSKYPGQGSGTEAFF.

This clone is termed medium-sized. The chain links TRBV28 to TRBJ1-1; no clear D gene. The germline V and J ends were trimmed by 5 bases and 1 base, with 8 bases remaining between them. The CDR3 spans 13 residues. Per germline, CDR1 MDHEN and CDR2 SYDVKM. This CDR3 reads CASSLRGNTEAFF. CDR3 nucleotides: TGTGCCAGCAGTCTCCGGGGGAACACTGAAGCTTTCTTT.

The CDR3 DNA sequence: TGTGCCAGCAGTTTAACGGGGAACACCGGGGAGCTGTTTTTT. This translates into CASSLTGNTGELFF. This sequence joins TRBV12-3 or TRBV12-4 and TRBJ2-2, with D unclear. The CDR3 contains 14 residues. The germline V and J ends were trimmed by 2 bases and 1 base, with 5 bases remaining between them.

This clone appeared a few times. The chain carries TRBV24-1 and TRBJ1-1, with no clear D. Per the germline V gene, CDR1 is KGHDR and CDR2 is SFDVKD. CDR3 size: 11 residues. Deletions cut 3 bases from V and 11 bases from J, with 9 bases between. The CDR3 sequence: CATSDGVRAFF. As DNA, the CDR3 is TGTGCCACCAGTGATGGGGTAAGGGCTTTCTTT.

The sample holds many counts of this clone. V and J are TRBV27 and TRBJ2-1; no clear D. This CDR3 has 14 residues. V was cut by 3 bases and J by 2 bases, with 8 bases left in between. Germline CDR1 MNHEY, CDR2 SMNVEV (reference sequence). The CDR3 DNA follows: TGTGCCAGCAGTTTGTACGGAACCTACAATGAGCAGTTCTTC. It yields the protein CASSLYGTYNEQFF.

There are a few counts of this clone. The chain is built from TRBV7-2 and TRBJ2-5, with TRBD1 matching 7 bases. V was pared by 5 bases and J by 3 bases, with 6 bases of the junction left unmatched. CDR1 is SGHTA, CDR2 FQGNSA, per germline. The CDR3 has 14 amino acids. The CDR3: CASSPNRGKETQYF. The CDR3 nucleotides read TGTGCCAGCAGCCCGAACAGGGGAAAAGAGACCCAGTACTTC.

This chain connects TRBV6-2 or TRBV6-3 to TRBJ2-7; a possible D gene is TRBD1 (5 bases). The V end lost 6 bases, the J end lost 2 bases, and 17 bases lay between the germline ends. This CDR3 region has 15 residues. Looked up from germline, CDR1 is MNHEY and CDR2 is SVGEGT. CDR3 coding DNA: TGTGCCAGCAGCCTTTTCCAGGGATCCCCCTACGAGCAGTACTTC. It yields the protein CASSLFQGSPYEQYF.

This clone was counted only a few times. The V call is TRBV12-3 or TRBV12-4, the J call TRBJ1-1; 7 bases map to TRBD1. Trimming took 2 bases from V and 6 from J; bases not matched to a gene: 21. There are 19 residues in the CDR3. The DNA of the CDR3 is TGTGCCAGCAGTTTACTTCTGCAGGGCAGGGGGTGTAGGATCGCTGAAGCTTTCTTT. Protein: CASSLLLQGRGCRIAEAFF.

This clone is medium-sized in the sample. The rearrangement links TRBV28 to TRBJ2-7; D is unclear. Trimming left V 6 bases short and J 3 bases short, with 21 bases between. Germline CDR1 and CDR2: MDHEN and SYDVKM. The CDR3 extends over 16 amino acids. The CDR3, as DNA: TGTGCCAGCAGCCGGGCGGAGCTAGGGCCACTCTACGAGCAGTACTTC. Protein: CASSRAELGPLYEQYF.

J is TRBJ2-7 and V is TRBV6-1, with 13 bases lining up with TRBD2. V dropped 5 bases and J dropped 4; count of bases not matched to a gene: 5. The CDR3 is made up of 15 amino acids. Germline V gene sequence: CDR1 MNHNS, CDR2 SASEGT. The CDR3 region is CASSPTGLAGYEQYF. In DNA, the CDR3 is TGTGCCAGCAGTCCGACGGGACTAGCGGGATACGAGCAGTACTTC.

This clone was seen ten or more times. The chain couples TRBV2 to TRBJ2-7, with D possibly being TRBD1 or TRBD2 (5 bases each). V was pared by 7 bases and J by 0 bases, with 16 bases between. The CDR3 extends over 15 amino acids. The V gene's germline CDR1 is SNHLY and CDR2 FYNNEI. CDR3 amino acids: CASNVRDGYSYEQYF. The CDR3 bases are TGTGCCAGCAACGTCCGGGACGGATACTCCTACGAGCAGTACTTC.

This clone ranks as medium-sized. The chain uses TRBV28 and TRBJ2-7, with D possibly matching TRBD1 (6 bases). The CDR3 runs 14 residues. In germline, CDR1 is MDHEN, CDR2 SYDVKM. V was trimmed by 5 bases and J by 2 bases, leaving 13 bases between them. The CDR3 region is CASSTIRGAYEQYF. DNA for the CDR3: TGTGCCAGCAGTACTATCAGGGGCGCCTACGAGCAGTACTTC.

This clone is medium-sized within its sample. CDR3 sequence: CASSLRGTGKANYGYTF. The CDR3 coding sequence is TGTGCCAGCAGTCTTCGGGGGACAGGTAAAGCTAACTATGGCTACACCTTC. The chain employs TRBV27 and TRBJ1-2; 8 bases fit TRBD1. Per germline, CDR1 MNHEY and CDR2 SMNVEV (reference sequence). The CDR3 is made up of 17 amino acids. Trimming removed 5 bases from V and 0 bases from J; junction bases left unmatched: 11.

The CDR3 sequence: CASEKNPYNEQFF. Written as DNA, the CDR3 is TGTGCCAGCGAAAAGAACCCATACAATGAGCAGTTCTTC. This sequence joins TRBV28 and TRBJ2-1; D uncertain. Trimming removed 8 bases from V and 4 bases from J, with 12 bases in between. The CDR3 runs to 13 residues. Germline CDR1 MDHEN, CDR2 SYDVKM.

This clone qualifies as medium-sized. The CDR3 loop is CASSVPTGRACGYTF. The CDR3 nucleotides read TGTGCCAGCAGTGTCCCCACAGGGAGAGCCTGCGGCTACACCTTC. The gene calls are TRBV6-4 and TRBJ1-2; D may be TRBD1 (6 bases). CDR3 size: 15 residues. Between the trimmed V and J ends, which lost 4 bases and 8 bases, there was a span of 20 bases. CDR1 is MRHNA and CDR2 is SNTAGT in the germline V gene.